Listed below are T cell receptor beta chains from one sample, sequenced in a study of response to subunit inactivated influenza vaccine. TCRdb re-called the RT-PCR reads with MiXCR, one entry per CDR3 protein. In the table there are fewer than 600,000 distinct CDR3 sequences, 7.2% of which are singletons. Sequencing was performed on PBMCs from blood, taken around 25 months after vaccination. Source of these receptors: a man aged 45-69 years who received an inactivated influenza vaccine. The CDR3 runs from the conserved cysteine through the conserved F or W. Each record gives: J gene, D gene, clone size, V gene, CDR3 protein, CDR3 DNA. The D gene is left open where the match is weak. Size is stated for part of the rows, as once, few or many counts, or as a class when the clone is expanded.

j_gene: TRBJ2-1; d_gene: -; abundance: -; v_gene: TRBV7-2; CDR3aa: CASSSYTNEQFF; CDR3nt: TGTGCCAGCAGCTCCTACACGAATGAGCAGTTCTTC
j_gene: TRBJ2-7; d_gene: TRBD2; abundance: few; v_gene: TRBV20-1; CDR3aa: CSARDLFSGSSYEQYF; CDR3nt: TGCAGTGCTAGAGATTTATTTAGCGGGAGCTCCTACGAGCAGTACTTC
j_gene: TRBJ2-1; d_gene: -; abundance: few; v_gene: TRBV27; CDR3aa: CASSQDLSPYEQFF; CDR3nt: TGTGCCAGCAGTCAAGATCTGTCCCCTTATGAGCAGTTCTTC
j_gene: TRBJ2-1; d_gene: TRBD2; abundance: many; v_gene: TRBV20-1; CDR3aa: CSARGLAGGPYNEQFF; CDR3nt: TGCAGTGCTAGAGGGCTAGCGGGGGGGCCATACAATGAGCAGTTCTTC
j_gene: TRBJ2-4; d_gene: TRBD1; abundance: many; v_gene: TRBV6-1; CDR3aa: CASSISTGSTNIQYF; CDR3nt: TGTGCCAGCAGTATTTCGACAGGGAGTACGAACATTCAGTACTTC
j_gene: TRBJ2-3; d_gene: -; abundance: -; v_gene: TRBV20-1; CDR3aa: CSASLEAEGTQYF; CDR3nt: TGCAGTGCTAGTCTCGAGGCTGAGGGTACGCAGTATTTT
j_gene: TRBJ1-5; d_gene: TRBD1; abundance: -; v_gene: TRBV5-5; CDR3aa: CASSTGQGFGQPQHF; CDR3nt: TGTGCCAGCAGCACGGGACAGGGGTTCGGTCAGCCCCAGCATTTT
j_gene: TRBJ2-5; d_gene: TRBD2; abundance: -; v_gene: TRBV11-1; CDR3aa: CASSSRQTGWGTSSQETQYF; CDR3nt: TGTGCCAGCAGCTCCCGCCAAACGGGGTGGGGGACTAGCTCACAAGAGACCCAGTACTTC
j_gene: TRBJ2-7; d_gene: TRBD1; abundance: many; v_gene: TRBV19; CDR3aa: CASSIGTGMAYEQYF; CDR3nt: TGTGCCAGTAGTATCGGGACAGGGATGGCCTACGAGCAGTACTTC
j_gene: TRBJ1-1; d_gene: -; abundance: -; v_gene: TRBV20-1; CDR3aa: CTAPWNTEAFF; CDR3nt: TGCACCGCGCCCTGGAACACTGAAGCTTTCTTT
j_gene: TRBJ1-4; d_gene: -; abundance: many; v_gene: TRBV12-3/TRBV12-4; CDR3aa: CASRQTPFSYEKLFF; CDR3nt: TGTGCCAGCAGACAAACCCCCTTCAGCTACGAAAAACTGTTTTTT
j_gene: TRBJ2-7; d_gene: TRBD2; abundance: few; v_gene: TRBV20-1; CDR3aa: CSAREGGRVHEQYF; CDR3nt: TGCAGTGCTAGAGAGGGCGGGAGAGTCCACGAGCAGTACTTC
j_gene: TRBJ1-3; d_gene: TRBD1; abundance: few; v_gene: TRBV28; CDR3aa: CASSLLTGAGGNTIYF; CDR3nt: TGTGCCAGCAGTTTATTGACAGGGGCAGGTGGAAACACCATATATTTT
j_gene: TRBJ2-1; d_gene: TRBD2; abundance: -; v_gene: TRBV20-1; CDR3aa: CSAPPSGRLLNEQFF; CDR3nt: TGCAGTGCTCCCCCTAGCGGGAGACTCTTGAATGAGCAGTTCTTC
j_gene: TRBJ2-1; d_gene: -; abundance: -; v_gene: TRBV7-3; CDR3aa: CASSMRTDNLYNEQFF; CDR3nt: TGTGCCAGCAGCATGAGGACAGACAACTTGTACAATGAGCAGTTCTTC
j_gene: TRBJ1-1; d_gene: -; abundance: few; v_gene: TRBV4-1; CDR3aa: CASSQVAGRVEWAFF; CDR3nt: TGCGCCAGCAGCCAAGTCGCAGGAAGGGTTGAGTGGGCTTTCTTT
j_gene: TRBJ1-3; d_gene: -; abundance: many; v_gene: TRBV12-3/TRBV12-4; CDR3aa: CASSPPPGNTIYF; CDR3nt: TGTGCCAGCAGTCCCCCGCCTGGAAACACCATATATTTT
j_gene: TRBJ1-6; d_gene: -; abundance: many; v_gene: TRBV3-1; CDR3aa: CASSQGPGSSSPLHF; CDR3nt: TGTGCCAGCAGCCAAGGTCCCGGGTCAAGTTCACCCCTCCACTTT
j_gene: TRBJ1-6; d_gene: -; abundance: many; v_gene: TRBV5-1; CDR3aa: CASSLGASSYNSPLHF; CDR3nt: TGCGCCAGCAGCTTGGGCGCTAGCTCCTATAATTCACCCCTCCACTTT
j_gene: TRBJ2-5; d_gene: -; abundance: few; v_gene: TRBV7-2; CDR3aa: CASSLVNRAETQYF; CDR3nt: TGTGCCAGCAGCTTAGTTAACAGGGCAGAGACCCAGTACTTC
j_gene: TRBJ1-2; d_gene: TRBD1; abundance: few; v_gene: TRBV25-1; CDR3aa: CASSGPGTGSYGYTF; CDR3nt: TGTGCCAGCAGTGGACCGGGGACAGGGTCCTATGGCTACACCTTC
j_gene: TRBJ2-7; d_gene: -; abundance: few; v_gene: TRBV7-8; CDR3aa: CASSPGARSSYEQYF; CDR3nt: TGTGCCAGCAGCCCCGGGGCTAGGAGCTCCTACGAGCAGTACTTC
j_gene: TRBJ1-2; d_gene: -; abundance: few; v_gene: TRBV28; CDR3aa: CASTLRGFGGYTF; CDR3nt: TGTGCCAGCACCCTGAGGGGTTTCGGCGGCTACACCTTC
j_gene: TRBJ2-3; d_gene: TRBD1; abundance: few; v_gene: TRBV7-9; CDR3aa: CASSVPGQSTDTQYF; CDR3nt: TGTGCCAGCAGCGTTCCGGGACAGTCAACAGATACGCAGTATTTT